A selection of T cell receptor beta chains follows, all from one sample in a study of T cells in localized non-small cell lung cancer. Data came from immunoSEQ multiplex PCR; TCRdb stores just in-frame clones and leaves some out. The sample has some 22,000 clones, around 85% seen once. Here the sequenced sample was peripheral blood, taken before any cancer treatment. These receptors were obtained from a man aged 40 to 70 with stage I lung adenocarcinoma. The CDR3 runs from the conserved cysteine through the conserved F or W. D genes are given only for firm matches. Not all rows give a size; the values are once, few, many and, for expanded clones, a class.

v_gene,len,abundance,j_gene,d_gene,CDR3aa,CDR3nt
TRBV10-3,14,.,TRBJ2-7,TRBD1,CAIRPGQPAWEQYF,TGTGCCATCAGGCCGGGACAGCCCGCGTGGGAGCAGTACTTC
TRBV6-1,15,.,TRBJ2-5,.,CASSLAVTYQETQYF,TGTGCCAGCAGTCTGGCGGTAACGTACCAAGAGACCCAGTACTTC
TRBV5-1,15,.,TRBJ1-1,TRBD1,CASSLGDSRFTEAFF,TGCGCCAGCAGCTTGGGGGACAGCCGATTTACTGAAGCTTTCTTT
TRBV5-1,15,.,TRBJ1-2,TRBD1,CASSERGQGAGGYTF,TGCGCCAGCAGCGAAAGGGGACAGGGGGCCGGGGGCTACACCTTC
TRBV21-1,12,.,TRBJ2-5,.,CATDSLQETQYF,TGTGCCACAGACAGCCTCCAAGAGACCCAGTACTTC
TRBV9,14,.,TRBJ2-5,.,CASSGKQGGKTQYF,TGTGCCAGCAGCGGCAAGCAAGGGGGAAAGACCCAGTACTTC
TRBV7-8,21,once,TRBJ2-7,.,CASSSSFYQLDRTLRDYEQYF,TGTGCCAGCAGCTCCTCCTTTTACCAACTCGACAGGACCCTCCGGGACTACGAGCAGTACTTC
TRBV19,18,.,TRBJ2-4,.,CASSIDSLAGARGDIQYF,TGTGCCAGTAGTATAGATAGTTTGGCGGGGGCCAGGGGGGACATTCAGTACTTC
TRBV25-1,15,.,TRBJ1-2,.,CASSNPGALLSGYTF,TGTGCCAGCAGTAACCCAGGGGCTCTTTTAAGTGGCTACACCTTC
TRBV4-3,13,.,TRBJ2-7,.,CASSQDTRYEQYF,TGCGCCAGCAGCCAAGATACGCGTTACGAGCAGTACTTC
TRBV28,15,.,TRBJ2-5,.,CASSSGARASETQYF,TGTGCCAGCAGTTCGGGGGCCAGGGCCTCAGAGACCCAGTACTTC
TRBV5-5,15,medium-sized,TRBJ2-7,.,CASSYYGSGEGEQYF,TGTGCCAGCAGCTACTACGGCTCAGGGGAGGGCGAGCAGTACTTC
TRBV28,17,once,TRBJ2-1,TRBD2,CASSYGLAGVEYNEQFF,TGTGCCAGCAGTTATGGACTAGCGGGAGTAGAATACAATGAGCAGTTCTTC
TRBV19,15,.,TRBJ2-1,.,CASSKADLSNNEQFF,TGTGCCAGTAGCAAAGCGGACCTATCAAACAATGAGCAGTTCTTC
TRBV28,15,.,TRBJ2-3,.,CATAPGLSNTDTQYF,TGTGCCACCGCACCCGGGCTTTCAAACACAGATACGCAGTATTTT
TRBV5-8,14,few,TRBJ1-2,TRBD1,CASSLDRGVKGYTF,TGTGCCAGCAGCTTGGACAGGGGAGTCAAGGGCTACACCTTC
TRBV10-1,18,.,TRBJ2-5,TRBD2,CASTLSASGGRSGETQYF,TGCGCCAGCACCCTCTCGGCTAGCGGGGGCAGATCGGGAGAGACCCAGTACTTC
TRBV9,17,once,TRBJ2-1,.,CASSVAVATAGHNEQFF,TGTGCCAGCAGCGTAGCAGTGGCGACGGCCGGCCACAATGAGCAGTTCTTC
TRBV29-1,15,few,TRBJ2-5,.,CSVEDIGGPQETQYF,TGCAGCGTTGAAGATATCGGCGGACCCCAAGAGACCCAGTACTTC
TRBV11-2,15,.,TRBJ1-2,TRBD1,CASSPRTGGRYGYTF,TGTGCCAGCAGCCCGCGCACAGGGGGGAGGTATGGCTACACCTTC
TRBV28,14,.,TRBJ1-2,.,CASSSSKGGSGYTF,TGTGCCAGCAGTTCATCAAAAGGGGGATCAGGCTACACCTTC
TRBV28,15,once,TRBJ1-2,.,CASSPLEAWTDGYTF,TGTGCCAGCAGTCCATTGGAGGCATGGACCGATGGCTACACCTTC
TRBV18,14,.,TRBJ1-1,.,CASSPSRGNTEAFF,TGTGCCAGCTCACCCTCCAGGGGTAACACTGAAGCTTTCTTT
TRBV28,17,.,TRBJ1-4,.,CASSRIFGVATNEKLFF,TGTGCCAGCAGTCGGATATTCGGGGTTGCGACTAATGAAAAACTGTTTTTT
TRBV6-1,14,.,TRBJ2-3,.,CASSEYTVADTQYF,TGTGCCAGCAGTGAATACACGGTAGCGGATACGCAGTATTTT
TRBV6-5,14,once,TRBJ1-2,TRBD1,CASSYLQGARGYTF,TGTGCCAGCAGTTACCTACAGGGGGCTCGGGGCTACACCTTC
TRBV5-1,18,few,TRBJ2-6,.,CASSWGLGASSGANVLTF,TGCGCCAGCAGCTGGGGATTGGGGGCGAGCTCTGGGGCCAACGTCCTGACTTTC
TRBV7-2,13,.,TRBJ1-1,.,CASSPQMNTEAFF,TGTGCCAGCAGTCCGCAAATGAACACTGAAGCTTTCTTT
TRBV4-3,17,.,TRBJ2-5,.,CASSKDPFGGAQETQYF,TGCGCCAGCAGCAAGGATCCTTTTGGCGGGGCTCAAGAGACCCAGTACTTC
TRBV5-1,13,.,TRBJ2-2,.,CASSSPDTGELFF,TGCGCCAGCAGCTCCCCAGACACCGGGGAGCTGTTTTTT
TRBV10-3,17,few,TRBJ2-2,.,CAISESTITSGTGELFF,TGTGCCATCAGTGAGTCCACGATTACCTCGGGCACCGGGGAGCTGTTTTTT
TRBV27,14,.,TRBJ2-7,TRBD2,CASRRAGGRFEQYF,TGTGCCAGTCGGCGAGCGGGGGGGCGATTCGAGCAGTACTTC
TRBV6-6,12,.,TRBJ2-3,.,CASSYMGDTQYF,TGTGCCAGCAGTTATATGGGGGATACGCAGTATTTT
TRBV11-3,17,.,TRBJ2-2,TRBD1,CASSLVNRGRNTGELFF,TGTGCCAGCAGCTTAGTAAACAGGGGGCGCAACACCGGGGAGCTGTTTTTT
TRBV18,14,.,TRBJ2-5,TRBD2,CASSPASGEETQYF,TGTGCCAGCTCTCCCGCTAGCGGGGAAGAGACCCAGTACTTC
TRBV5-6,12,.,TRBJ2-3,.,CASSRGTDTQYF,TGTGCCAGCAGCAGGGGCACAGATACGCAGTATTTT
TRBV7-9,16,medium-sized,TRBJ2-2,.,CASSTLGGVNTGELFF,TGTGCCAGCAGCACCCTAGGGGGAGTGAACACCGGGGAGCTGTTTTTT
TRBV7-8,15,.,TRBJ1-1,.,CASSLDTGANTEAFF,TGTGCCAGCAGCTTAGACACAGGAGCGAACACTGAAGCTTTCTTT
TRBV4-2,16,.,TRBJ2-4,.,CASSGRGGEAKNIQYF,TGTGCCAGCAGCGGCAGGGGAGGAGAGGCCAAAAACATTCAGTACTTC
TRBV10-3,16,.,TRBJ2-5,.,CAISDSAPPGRETQYF,TGTGCCATCAGTGATTCCGCCCCGCCCGGTCGGGAGACCCAGTACTTC
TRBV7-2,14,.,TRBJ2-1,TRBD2,CASSLASGPNEQFF,TGTGCCAGCAGCTTGGCTAGCGGGCCGAATGAGCAGTTCTTC
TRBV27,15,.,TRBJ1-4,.,CASSLHRDTNEKLFF,TGTGCCAGCAGTTTACACAGGGATACTAATGAAAAACTGTTTTTT
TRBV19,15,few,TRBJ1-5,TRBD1,CASTATGQGHQPQHF,TGTGCCAGTACGGCGACGGGACAGGGACATCAGCCCCAGCATTTT
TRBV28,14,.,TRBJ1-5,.,CASIPSLQHQPQHF,TGTGCCAGCATCCCCTCCCTACAACATCAGCCCCAGCATTTT
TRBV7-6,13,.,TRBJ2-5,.,CASSALSGERQYF,TGTGCCAGCAGCGCCCTCTCGGGTGAACGCCAGTACTTC
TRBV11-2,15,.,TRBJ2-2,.,CASSFFGRRTGELFF,TGTGCCAGCAGCTTTTTCGGGAGAAGAACCGGGGAGCTGTTTTTT